This TCR beta chain emerged from a study of blood T cells in healthy people across ages. Study findings and constraints: Estimates drawn from one million T cells were deemed to understate diversity.

The V gene lost 0 bases and the J gene lost 7 bases, with 20 bases spanning the gap. This CDR3 contains 16 residues. The germline CDR1 and CDR2 sequences are SGHKS and YYEKEE (reference sequence). This clonotype was counted only a few times. Its antigen is still unknown. The authors ran a second PCR of roughly 6 to 12 cycles using a sample-barcoded 5' primer and a J-beta primer mix. All cDNA molecules were each tagged by a template-switch adaptor with 12 random nucleotides. TCRdb analysed the 5' RACE reads with MiXCR anew, one entry per CDR3 protein. The top ten clones hold just over 8.5% of a sample with hundreds of thousands of distinct CDR3 sequences, around 24% of them seen once. Separately, the same data were catalogued under a study of T cells of mothers and their children. This second study says: Thymic selection molds TCR recombination output in much the same way for related pairs as for unrelated pairs.

This chain uses TRBV5-5 with TRBJ2-7, with D perhaps TRBD1 (5 bases). The origin of this receptor is a boy aged 5-17 years in good health. Sample: blood. The CDR3 loop is CASSLGQKPRPEEQYF. As DNA, the CDR3 is TGTGCCAGCAGCTTGGGACAGAAACCACGACCCGAGGAGCAGTACTTC.